This T cell receptor beta chain is drawn from a study of shared clonotypes between healthy human individuals. Study conclusions and caveats: A reduction in generation probabilities was seen for non-shared clonotypes relative to those shared by all four donors. The study sampled only blood, and tissue repertoires likely differ.

The sorted-subset replicate PCRs were given about 200 ng DNA, which is 30,000 or so T cell genomes. Sequenced by immunoSEQ multiplex PCR; TCRdb stores in-frame clones only, minus some. The data hold about 2.1 million clones, with about 93% observed a single time. CD45RO-negative CD8 cells positively selected for CCR7 made up the naive population, which excluded terminally differentiated effector memory CD45RA+ cells. Donation came from healthy HIV-negative adults that had no recent acute infections or vaccinations. In its sample, this clone was seen once. Antigen specificity is unknown. The sequence was obtained from a man between 18 and 29 years old in good health. Some clones in this sample may be carry-over from other donors' samples. Sequenced sample: naive CD8+ T cells from PBMCs.

DNA of the CDR3: TGTGCCAGCATCGACAGGGGCACAGATACGCAGTATTTT. This translates into CASIDRGTDTQYF. The chain joins TRBV2 to TRBJ2-3; 7 positions match TRBD1. Looked up from germline, CDR1 is SNHLY and CDR2 is FYNNEI. J lost 1 base, V lost 7 bases, and 2 bases had no gene match. The CDR3 has 13 amino acids.